This TCR beta chain stems from a study of T cell responses to AZD1222 COVID-19 vaccine. General study findings and limits: Among those given AZD1222, only six were seropositive at baseline. White British donors predominated, females outnumbered males, and clonal diversity was possibly underestimated.

V was cut by 6 bases and J by 7 bases, with 7 bases left in between. Looked up from germline, CDR1 is MDHEN and CDR2 is SYDVKM. The CDR3 is 12 amino acids. Assay: immunoSEQ multiplex PCR; the TCRdb copy retains only in-frame clones and omits some. The data contain under 150,000 clones, about 94% of them singletons. About this clone itself: Its antigen is not known.

This chain links TRBV28 with TRBJ1-6; D ambiguous. The sequence derives from an adult in good health. Sample: peripheral blood, taken on day 0 of AZD1222 vaccination. The CDR3 region has the DNA TGTGCCAGCAGCCCATTAAATTCACCCCTCCACTTT. Encoded protein: CASSPLNSPLHF.